The 6 T cell receptor beta chains listed next were all sequenced from one sample in a study of control samples from healthy donors and cancer patients. The table came from immunoSEQ multiplex PCR; TCRdb's copy has only in-frame clones and leaves some out. The sample lists about 49,000 clones; approximately 90% were seen once. The sequenced sample consisted of PBMCs. These TCRs come from a man younger than 45 with colorectal cancer.

CDR3 sequence reads: CASSLNRDNEQFF. Written as DNA, the CDR3 is TGTGCCAGCAGCTTAAACAGGGACAATGAGCAGTTCTTC. The chain combines TRBV7-2 with TRBJ2-1; D may be TRBD1 (6 bases). CDR1 is SGHTA, CDR2 FQGNSA, per germline. V lost 2 bases, J lost 5 bases, and 7 bases lay in between. The CDR3 length is 13 residues.

The CDR3 DNA reads TGTGCCAGCAGTTACAGGGGGAACAGGGGCTATGGCTACACCTTC. This sequence encodes CASSYRGNRGYGYTF. This rearrangement joins TRBV6-5 to TRBJ1-2; 7 bases line up with TRBD1. J gave up 4 bases and V 2 bases, and 7 bases lay outside the gene matches. Germline lookup yields CDR1 MNHEY and CDR2 SVGAGI. There are 15 residues in the CDR3.

The gene calls are TRBV5-4 and TRBJ2-2; D gene ambiguous. Germline CDR1 is SGHNT and CDR2 is YYREEE (reference sequence). Trimming removed 4 bases at V and 2 bases at J, with 6 bases between. This CDR3 spans 13 amino acids. This CDR3 reads CASSALNTGELFF. The CDR3 nucleotides are TGTGCCAGCAGCGCTCTCAACACCGGGGAGCTGTTTTTT.

The V and J genes are TRBV10-1 and TRBJ2-2, with 14 bases lining up with TRBD2. This CDR3 is built from 18 residues. V shed 0 bases, J shed 5 bases, and the junction held 5 bases outside the gene matches. The V gene's germline CDR1 is WNHNN and CDR2 SYGVQD (reference sequence). In nucleotides, the CDR3 is TGCGCCAGCAGTGAGTCCCGACTAGCGGGGGGGAATACCGGGGAGCTGTTTTTT. This codes for CASSESRLAGGNTGELFF.

Only one count was recorded for this clone. The chain couples TRBV9 to TRBJ1-2, with unresolved D. The germline V gene has CDR1 SGDLS and CDR2 YYNGEE. V was trimmed by 4 bases and J by 7 bases, leaving 17 bases between them. There are 14 residues in the CDR3. CDR3 nucleotide sequence: TGTGCCAGCAGCACAAGGGAAGTTCTTGGTGGCTACACCTTC. It encodes CASSTREVLGGYTF. The full variable domain, completed using reference TRBV9 and TRBJ1-2, is DSGVTQTPKHLITATGQRVTLRCSPRSGDLSVYWYQQSLDQGLQFLIQYYNGEERAKGNILERFSAQQFPDLHSELNLSSLELGDSALYFCASSTREVLGGYTFGSGTRLTVV.

The chain uses TRBV11-2 and TRBJ1-1, with D hard to call. V lost 2 bases and J 6 bases, leaving 4 bases between the germline ends. Germline CDR1 reads SGHAT; CDR2 reads FQNNGV. The CDR3 has 11 amino acids. The CDR3 loop is CASSLWAEAFF. Written as DNA, the CDR3 is TGTGCCAGCAGCTTATGGGCTGAAGCTTTCTTT.